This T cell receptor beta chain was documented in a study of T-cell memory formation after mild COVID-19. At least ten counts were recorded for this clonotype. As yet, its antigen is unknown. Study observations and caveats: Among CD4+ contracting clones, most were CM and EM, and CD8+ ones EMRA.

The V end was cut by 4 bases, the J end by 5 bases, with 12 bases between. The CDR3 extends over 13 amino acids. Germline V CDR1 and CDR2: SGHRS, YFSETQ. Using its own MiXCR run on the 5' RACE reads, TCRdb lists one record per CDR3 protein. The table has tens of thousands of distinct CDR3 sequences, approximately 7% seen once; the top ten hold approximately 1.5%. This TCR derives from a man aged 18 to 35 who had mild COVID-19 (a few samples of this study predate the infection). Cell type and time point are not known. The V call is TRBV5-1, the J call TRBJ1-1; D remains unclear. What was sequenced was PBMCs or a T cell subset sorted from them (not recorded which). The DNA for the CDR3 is TGCGCCAGCAGCGAGGAGCGGAGTACTGAAGCTTTCTTT. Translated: CASSEERSTEAFF.